This T cell receptor beta chain derives from a study of monozygotic twins with inflammatory bowel disease. Blood was drawn at 2.5 ml per donor. The germline V gene encodes CDR1 MNHNS and CDR2 SASEGT. The CDR3 sequence is 15 residues long. Using the 5' RACE reads, TCRdb records one entry per CDR3 protein without DNA. This table holds roughly 200,000 distinct CDR3 sequences. The genes are TRBV6-1 and TRBJ2-7; TCRdb lists TRBD1, though no DNA is available to test this call. What was sequenced was blood. This clonotype originated in a human donor with ulcerative colitis or Crohn's disease, or a healthy co-twin of an affected twin (not recorded which). CDR3: CASILSKGALHEQYF.